In this sample, the clone carrying this T cell receptor (beta chain) turned up many times. MiXCR, applied by TCRdb to the RT-PCR reads, yields one record per CDR3 protein. Among fewer than 800,000 distinct CDR3 sequences listed, 14% were seen once. The CDR3 is 12 amino acids. CDR1 is DFQATT and CDR2 is SNEGSKA in the germline V gene (reference sequence). V was trimmed by 4 bases and J by 6 bases, leaving 12 bases between them. The gene calls are TRBV20-1 and TRBJ2-5, with D perhaps given as TRBD1 or TRBD2 (5 bases each). The source is a female donor in good health, serving as a healthy control. Material for sequencing was memory CD4+ T cells from blood. CDR3 in DNA: TGCAGTGCTACGGGGCAAAGAAAGACCCAGTACTTC. It codes for CSATGQRKTQYF.